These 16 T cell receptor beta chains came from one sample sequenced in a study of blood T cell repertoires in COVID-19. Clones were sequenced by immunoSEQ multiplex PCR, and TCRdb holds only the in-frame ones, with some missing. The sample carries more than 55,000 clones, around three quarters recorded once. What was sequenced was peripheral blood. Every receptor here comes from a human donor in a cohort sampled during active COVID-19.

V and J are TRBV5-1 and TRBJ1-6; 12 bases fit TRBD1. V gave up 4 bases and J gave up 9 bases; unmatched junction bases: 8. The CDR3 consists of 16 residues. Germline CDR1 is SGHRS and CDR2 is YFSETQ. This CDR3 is CASSLFPGQGASPLHF. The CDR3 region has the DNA TGCGCCAGCAGCCTATTCCCGGGACAGGGGGCTTCACCCCTCCACTTT.

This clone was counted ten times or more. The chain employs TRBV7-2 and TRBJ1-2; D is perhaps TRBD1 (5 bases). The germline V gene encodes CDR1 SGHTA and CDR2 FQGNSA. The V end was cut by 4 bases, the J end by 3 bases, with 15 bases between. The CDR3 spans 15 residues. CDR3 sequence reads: CASSSRSGSDYGYTF. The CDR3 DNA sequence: TGTGCCAGCAGCTCCCGCTCAGGGTCGGACTATGGCTACACCTTC.

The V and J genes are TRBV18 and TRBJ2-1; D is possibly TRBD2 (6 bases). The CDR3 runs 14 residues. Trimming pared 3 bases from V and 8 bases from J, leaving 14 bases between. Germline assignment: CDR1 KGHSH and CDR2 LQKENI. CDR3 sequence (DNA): TGTGCCAGCTCACCGGAGGGCGGCCGGGATGAGCAGTTCTTC. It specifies CASSPEGGRDEQFF.

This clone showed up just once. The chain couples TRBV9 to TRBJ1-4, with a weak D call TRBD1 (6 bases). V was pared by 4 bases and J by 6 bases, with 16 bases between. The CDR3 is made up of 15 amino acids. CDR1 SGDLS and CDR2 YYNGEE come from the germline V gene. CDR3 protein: CASSPDGQYYEKLFF. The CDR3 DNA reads TGTGCCAGCAGCCCCGACGGACAGTACTATGAAAAACTGTTTTTT.

CDR3 loop: CASSWSGEKLFF. DNA for the CDR3: TGCGCCAGCAGCTGGTCCGGTGAAAAACTGTTTTTT. The chain carries TRBV5-1 and TRBJ1-4; D gene uncertain. This CDR3 is 12 amino acids long. The germline V and J ends were trimmed by 3 bases and 7 bases, with 7 bases remaining between them. CDR1 is SGHRS and CDR2 is YFSETQ in the germline V gene. Full variable domain (outside the CDR3, taken from reference TRBV5-1 and TRBJ1-4): KAGVTQTPRYLIKTRGQQVTLSCSPISGHRSVSWYQQTPGQGLQFLFEYFSETQRNKGNFPGRFSGRQFSNSRSEMNVSTLELGDSALYLCASSWSGEKLFFGSGTQLSVL.

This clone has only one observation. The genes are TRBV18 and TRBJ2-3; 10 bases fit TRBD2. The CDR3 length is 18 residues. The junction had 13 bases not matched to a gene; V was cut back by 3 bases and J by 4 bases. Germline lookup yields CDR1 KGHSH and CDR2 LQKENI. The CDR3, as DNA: TGTGCCAGCTCACCCCTTAGCGGGAGGTTTCCACGCCCAGATACGCAGTATTTT. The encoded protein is CASSPLSGRFPRPDTQYF.

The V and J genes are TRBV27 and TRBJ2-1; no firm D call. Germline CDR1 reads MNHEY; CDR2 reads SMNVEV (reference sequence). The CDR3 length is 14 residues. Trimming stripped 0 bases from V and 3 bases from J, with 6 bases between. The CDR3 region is CASSLSLIYNEQFF. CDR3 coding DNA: TGTGCCAGCAGTTTATCTCTTATCTACAATGAGCAGTTCTTC.

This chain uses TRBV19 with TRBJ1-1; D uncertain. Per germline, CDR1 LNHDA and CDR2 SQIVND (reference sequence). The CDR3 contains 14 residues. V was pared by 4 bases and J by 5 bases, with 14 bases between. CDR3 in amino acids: CASSSVGFGTEAFF. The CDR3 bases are TGTGCCAGTAGTAGTGTCGGGTTCGGGACTGAAGCTTTCTTT.

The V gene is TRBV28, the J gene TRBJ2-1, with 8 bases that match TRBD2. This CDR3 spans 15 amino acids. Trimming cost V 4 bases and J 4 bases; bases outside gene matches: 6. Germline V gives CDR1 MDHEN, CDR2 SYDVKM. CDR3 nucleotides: TGTGCCAGCAGTTCCCAGCGGGGGTATTACAATGAGCAGTTCTTC. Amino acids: CASSSQRGYYNEQFF. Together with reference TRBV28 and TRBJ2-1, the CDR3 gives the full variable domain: DVKVTQSSRYLVKRTGEKVFLECVQDMDHENMFWYRQDPGLGLRLIYFSYDVKMKEKGDIPEGYSVSREKKERFSLILESASTNQTSMYLCASSSQRGYYNEQFFGPGTRLTVL.

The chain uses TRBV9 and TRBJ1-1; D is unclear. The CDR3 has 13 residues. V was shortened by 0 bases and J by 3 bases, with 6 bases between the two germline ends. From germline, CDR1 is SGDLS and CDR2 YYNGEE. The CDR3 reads CASSVDPDTEAFF. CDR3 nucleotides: TGTGCCAGCAGCGTAGACCCGGACACTGAAGCTTTCTTT.

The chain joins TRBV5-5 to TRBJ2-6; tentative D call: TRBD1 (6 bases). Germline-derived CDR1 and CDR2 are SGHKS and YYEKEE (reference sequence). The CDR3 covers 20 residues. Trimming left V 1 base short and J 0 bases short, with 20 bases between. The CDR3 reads CASSLSQGRKGVSGANVLTF. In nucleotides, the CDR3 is TGTGCCAGCAGCTTGTCGCAGGGGCGGAAAGGGGTCTCTGGGGCCAACGTCCTGACTTTC.

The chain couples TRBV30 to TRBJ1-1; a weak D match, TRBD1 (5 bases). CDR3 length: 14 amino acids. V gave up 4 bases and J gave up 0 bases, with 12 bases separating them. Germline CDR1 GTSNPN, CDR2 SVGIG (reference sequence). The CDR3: CAWIGTGLNTEAFF. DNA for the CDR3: TGTGCCTGGATAGGTACAGGTTTGAACACTGAAGCTTTCTTT. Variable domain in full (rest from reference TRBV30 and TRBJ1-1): SQTIHQWPATLVQPVGSPLSLECTVEGTSNPNLYWYRQAAGRGLQLLFYSVGIGQISSEVPQNLSASRPQDRQFILSSKKLLLSDSGFYLCAWIGTGLNTEAFFGQGTRLTVV.

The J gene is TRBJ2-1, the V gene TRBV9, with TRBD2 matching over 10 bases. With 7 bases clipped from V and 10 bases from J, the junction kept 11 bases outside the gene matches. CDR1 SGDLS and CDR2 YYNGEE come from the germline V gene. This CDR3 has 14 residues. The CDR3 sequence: CASAILAGSGEQFF. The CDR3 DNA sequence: TGTGCCAGCGCGATACTAGCGGGAAGCGGGGAGCAGTTCTTC. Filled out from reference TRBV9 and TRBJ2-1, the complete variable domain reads DSGVTQTPKHLITATGQRVTLRCSPRSGDLSVYWYQQSLDQGLQFLIQYYNGEERAKGNILERFSAQQFPDLHSELNLSSLELGDSALYFCASAILAGSGEQFFGPGTRLTVL.

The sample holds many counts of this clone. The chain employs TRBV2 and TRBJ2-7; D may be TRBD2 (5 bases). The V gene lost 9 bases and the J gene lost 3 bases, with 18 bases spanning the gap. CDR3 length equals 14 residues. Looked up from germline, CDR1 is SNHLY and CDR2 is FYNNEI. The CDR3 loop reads CASKQEATSYEQYF. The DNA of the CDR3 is TGTGCCAGTAAACAAGAGGCCACTAGCTACGAGCAGTACTTC. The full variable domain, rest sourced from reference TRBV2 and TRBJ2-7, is EPEVTQTPSHQVTQMGQEVILRCVPISNHLYFYWYRQILGQKVEFLVSFYNNEISEKSEIFDDQFSVERPDGSNFTLKIRSTKLEDSAMYFCASKQEATSYEQYFGPGTRLTVT.

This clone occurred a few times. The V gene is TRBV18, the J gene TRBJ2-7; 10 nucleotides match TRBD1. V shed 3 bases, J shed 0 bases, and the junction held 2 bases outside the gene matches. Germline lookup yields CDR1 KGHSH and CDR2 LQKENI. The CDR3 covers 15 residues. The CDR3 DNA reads TGTGCCAGCTCACCTAGACAGGGGGCCTCCTACGAGCAGTACTTC. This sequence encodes CASSPRQGASYEQYF.

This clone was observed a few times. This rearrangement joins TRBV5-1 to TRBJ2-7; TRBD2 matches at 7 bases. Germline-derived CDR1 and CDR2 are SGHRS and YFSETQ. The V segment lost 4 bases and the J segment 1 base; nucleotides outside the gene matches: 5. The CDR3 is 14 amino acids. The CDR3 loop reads CASSREEGSYEQYF. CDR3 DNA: TGCGCCAGCAGCCGGGAGGAGGGTTCCTACGAGCAGTACTTC.